This TCR beta chain was identified in a study of shared clonotypes between healthy human individuals. In the case of this clone: Its antigen is unknown.

V trimming: 3 bases; J trimming: 0 bases; junction bases outside the gene matches: 3. The V gene's germline CDR1 is KGHSH and CDR2 LQKENI. The CDR3 runs to 16 residues. The table came from immunoSEQ multiplex PCR; TCRdb's copy has only in-frame clones and leaves some out. The sample lists 2 million to 2.5 million clones, more than 90% occurring once. Study results and caveats: A limitation of the genetic and exposure-history diversity represented arose from few donors.

This receptor was identified in a man younger than 30 in good health. The chain joins TRBV18 to TRBJ2-7; 12 nucleotides agree with TRBD2. Specimen: naive CD4+ T cells sorted from blood. Documented subset: CD45RA+ positively selected. CDR3 sequence (DNA): TGTGCCAGCTCACCGGGGACTAGCGGGCTCTCCTACGAGCAGTACTTC. Protein sequence: CASSPGTSGLSYEQYF.